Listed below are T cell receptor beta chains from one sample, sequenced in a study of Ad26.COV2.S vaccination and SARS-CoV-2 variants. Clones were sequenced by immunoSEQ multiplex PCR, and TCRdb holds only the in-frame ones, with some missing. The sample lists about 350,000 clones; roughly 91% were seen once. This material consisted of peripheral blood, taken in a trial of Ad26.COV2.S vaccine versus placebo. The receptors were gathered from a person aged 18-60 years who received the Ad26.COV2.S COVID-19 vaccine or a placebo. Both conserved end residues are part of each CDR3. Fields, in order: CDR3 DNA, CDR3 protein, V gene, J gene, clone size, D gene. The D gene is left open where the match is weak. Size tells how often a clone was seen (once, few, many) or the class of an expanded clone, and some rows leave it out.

CDR3nt: TGCAGCACAACAGGGTGGACCGGGGAGCTGTTTTTT
CDR3aa: CSTTGWTGELFF
v_gene: TRBV29-1
j_gene: TRBJ2-2
abundance: .
d_gene: .

CDR3nt: TGTGCCAGTAGTATAGATGGCATGTATGGCTACACCTTC
CDR3aa: CASSIDGMYGYTF
v_gene: TRBV19
j_gene: TRBJ1-2
abundance: .
d_gene: .

CDR3nt: TGTGCCACCAGTGATTGCGTCCCCCTAAGGGACACTGAAGCTTTCTTT
CDR3aa: CATSDCVPLRDTEAFF
v_gene: TRBV24-1
j_gene: TRBJ1-1
abundance: .
d_gene: .

CDR3nt: TGTGCCAGCAGTAGGGCTCCTGGAAACACCATATATTTT
CDR3aa: CASSRAPGNTIYF
v_gene: TRBV28
j_gene: TRBJ1-3
abundance: few
d_gene: .

CDR3nt: TGTGCCAGCAGCTTCGGGACCAACTCCTACGAGCAGTACTTC
CDR3aa: CASSFGTNSYEQYF
v_gene: TRBV9
j_gene: TRBJ2-7
abundance: .
d_gene: .

CDR3nt: TGTGCCAGCAGCCCCGGGACAGGGACCGACGAGCAGTACTTC
CDR3aa: CASSPGTGTDEQYF
v_gene: TRBV3-1/TRBV3-2
j_gene: TRBJ2-7
abundance: once
d_gene: TRBD1

CDR3nt: TGTGCCAGCGGTCCCCAGGGAAGGTACGAGCAGTACTTC
CDR3aa: CASGPQGRYEQYF
v_gene: TRBV6-5
j_gene: TRBJ2-7
abundance: once
d_gene: .

CDR3nt: TGTGCCAGCAGCGTAGCGCACACACAGGGAGAGACCCAGTACTTC
CDR3aa: CASSVAHTQGETQYF
v_gene: TRBV9
j_gene: TRBJ2-5
abundance: .
d_gene: .

CDR3nt: TGTGCCAGCAGTTTAGAGGGGGCGTACGAGCAGTACTTC
CDR3aa: CASSLEGAYEQYF
v_gene: TRBV27
j_gene: TRBJ2-7
abundance: .
d_gene: TRBD1

CDR3nt: TGTGCCAGCTCACTAACAGGGGGCCTAAGCTCCTACAATGAGCAGTTCTTC
CDR3aa: CASSLTGGLSSYNEQFF
v_gene: TRBV18
j_gene: TRBJ2-1
abundance: .
d_gene: TRBD1

CDR3nt: TGTGCCAGCTCACCATCGGTTGGAGCTGGGGCCAACGTCCTGACTTTC
CDR3aa: CASSPSVGAGANVLTF
v_gene: TRBV18
j_gene: TRBJ2-6
abundance: .
d_gene: .

CDR3nt: TGCGCCAGCAGCCAAGCTGGACAGACCTATGGCTACACCTTC
CDR3aa: CASSQAGQTYGYTF
v_gene: TRBV4-1
j_gene: TRBJ1-2
abundance: once
d_gene: .

CDR3nt: TGTGCCAGCAGCCTCCTCTACGAGCAGTACTTC
CDR3aa: CASSLLYEQYF
v_gene: TRBV7-9
j_gene: TRBJ2-7
abundance: .
d_gene: .

CDR3nt: TGCGCCAGCAGCTTGGCCAGCTCCTACGAGCAGTACTTC
CDR3aa: CASSLASSYEQYF
v_gene: TRBV5-1
j_gene: TRBJ2-7
abundance: .
d_gene: .

CDR3nt: TGTGCCAGCTCACCGACAGGAAATCAGCCCCAGCATTTT
CDR3aa: CASSPTGNQPQHF
v_gene: TRBV18
j_gene: TRBJ1-5
abundance: many
d_gene: .

CDR3nt: TGTGCCAGCAGCTTGGGAGACAGGGCGTACGAGCAGTACTTC
CDR3aa: CASSLGDRAYEQYF
v_gene: TRBV5-4
j_gene: TRBJ2-7
abundance: .
d_gene: TRBD1

CDR3nt: TGCGCCAGCAGCCAAGAACAAGAAGGAAGCTCCTACGAGCAGTACTTC
CDR3aa: CASSQEQEGSSYEQYF
v_gene: TRBV4-1
j_gene: TRBJ2-7
abundance: .
d_gene: .

CDR3nt: TGTGCCAGCAGTTTGGTGGCCACCGGGGAGCTGTTTTTT
CDR3aa: CASSLVATGELFF
v_gene: TRBV5-6
j_gene: TRBJ2-2
abundance: .
d_gene: .

CDR3nt: TGTGCCAGTAGTATGGGGTGGAGCTCCTACAATGAGCAGTTCTTC
CDR3aa: CASSMGWSSYNEQFF
v_gene: TRBV19
j_gene: TRBJ2-1
abundance: many
d_gene: .

CDR3nt: TGTGCCAGCAGCTTAGTTGTGGGGGCCTTAGGGGAGGGGAACACCATATATTTT
CDR3aa: CASSLVVGALGEGNTIYF
v_gene: TRBV7-2
j_gene: TRBJ1-3
abundance: .
d_gene: .

CDR3nt: TGTGCCATCAGTGACCTCACAGGGTCTGAAGCTTTCTTT
CDR3aa: CAISDLTGSEAFF
v_gene: TRBV10-3
j_gene: TRBJ1-1
abundance: once
d_gene: .

CDR3nt: TGTGCCAGTAGTAAAGTCGGGACAGGGGGCTGGGAGGGCAATCAGCCCCAGCATTTT
CDR3aa: CASSKVGTGGWEGNQPQHF
v_gene: TRBV19
j_gene: TRBJ1-5
abundance: once
d_gene: TRBD1

CDR3nt: TGTGCCAGCAGCCCGAACACGGGACTCTTAACCTTC
CDR3aa: CASSPNTGLLTF
v_gene: TRBV4-2
j_gene: TRBJ1-2
abundance: .
d_gene: .

CDR3nt: TGTGCCAGCAGCCAAGTTGCAGGTATGGACACTGAAGCTTTCTTT
CDR3aa: CASSQVAGMDTEAFF
v_gene: TRBV3-1/TRBV3-2
j_gene: TRBJ1-1
abundance: few
d_gene: .

CDR3nt: TGCGCCAGCAGGTTACAGGGGGAAGTTGGGGCCAACGTCCTGACTTTC
CDR3aa: CASRLQGEVGANVLTF
v_gene: TRBV4-1
j_gene: TRBJ2-6
abundance: .
d_gene: TRBD1

CDR3nt: TGTGCCTTGAACCCGACAGGTCCCTACGAGCAGTACTTC
CDR3aa: CALNPTGPYEQYF
v_gene: TRBV30
j_gene: TRBJ2-7
abundance: .
d_gene: .

CDR3nt: TGTGCCAGTCGTGGAGCTGAATTTACAGATACGCAGTATTTT
CDR3aa: CASRGAEFTDTQYF
v_gene: TRBV6-5
j_gene: TRBJ2-3
abundance: .
d_gene: .

CDR3nt: TGCGCCAGCAGCCGGGCAGGGATGAACACTGAAGCTTTCTTT
CDR3aa: CASSRAGMNTEAFF
v_gene: TRBV5-1
j_gene: TRBJ1-1
abundance: .
d_gene: .

CDR3nt: TGTGCCAGCAGTACGGGGGAGAATACTGAAGCTTTCTTT
CDR3aa: CASSTGENTEAFF
v_gene: TRBV6-5
j_gene: TRBJ1-1
abundance: .
d_gene: .

CDR3nt: TGTGCCAGCAGTTCTCAACAGGGATTGGGCAATGAGCAGTTCTTC
CDR3aa: CASSSQQGLGNEQFF
v_gene: TRBV27
j_gene: TRBJ2-1
abundance: once
d_gene: .

CDR3nt: TGCGCCAGCAGCACGGAGACAGGGCTGAACACTGAAGCTTTCTTT
CDR3aa: CASSTETGLNTEAFF
v_gene: TRBV5-1
j_gene: TRBJ1-1
abundance: .
d_gene: TRBD1

CDR3nt: TGTGCCAGCAGTGATCCTAGCTCCTACAATGAGCAGTTCTTC
CDR3aa: CASSDPSSYNEQFF
v_gene: TRBV6-1
j_gene: TRBJ2-1
abundance: .
d_gene: .

CDR3nt: TGTGCCAGCAGTTTAGAAGCTAGCTCCTACAATGAGCAGTTCTTC
CDR3aa: CASSLEASSYNEQFF
v_gene: TRBV27
j_gene: TRBJ2-1
abundance: few
d_gene: .

CDR3nt: TGTGCCAGCAGCTCACCCCACCCGTCTAGCGGGGGGGGTACGCAGTATTTT
CDR3aa: CASSSPHPSSGGGTQYF
v_gene: TRBV11-3
j_gene: TRBJ2-3
abundance: .
d_gene: TRBD2

CDR3nt: TGCGCCAGCAGCTGGACAGTTATGGACACCGGGGAGCTGTTTTTT
CDR3aa: CASSWTVMDTGELFF
v_gene: TRBV5-1
j_gene: TRBJ2-2
abundance: .
d_gene: .

CDR3nt: TGTGCCAGTAACTCGGGACAGAGAATCTATGGCTACACCTTC
CDR3aa: CASNSGQRIYGYTF
v_gene: TRBV19
j_gene: TRBJ1-2
abundance: .
d_gene: TRBD1

CDR3nt: TGTGCCAGCAGCTCCGGGACAGGATCGGCAAACTATGGCTACACCTTC
CDR3aa: CASSSGTGSANYGYTF
v_gene: TRBV5-6
j_gene: TRBJ1-2
abundance: .
d_gene: TRBD1

CDR3nt: TGCGCCAGCAGCCACGGAGCCCAGGGGCTAACCTACGAGCAGTACTTC
CDR3aa: CASSHGAQGLTYEQYF
v_gene: TRBV4-1
j_gene: TRBJ2-7
abundance: .
d_gene: .

CDR3nt: TGTGCCAGCAACCGGGACATTAGCACAGATACGCAGTATTTT
CDR3aa: CASNRDISTDTQYF
v_gene: TRBV7-9
j_gene: TRBJ2-3
abundance: .
d_gene: .

CDR3nt: TGTGCCAGTAGTATTATGCAGGGGGCCAGTGAAGCTTTCTTT
CDR3aa: CASSIMQGASEAFF
v_gene: TRBV19
j_gene: TRBJ1-1
abundance: .
d_gene: TRBD1

CDR3nt: TGTGCCAGCAGCTTGGGGGATCCCCAGTACTTC
CDR3aa: CASSLGDPQYF
v_gene: TRBV5-6
j_gene: TRBJ2-5
abundance: .
d_gene: .

CDR3nt: TGCGCCAGCAGCTTGGTTCAGATTCAAGAGACCCAGTACTTC
CDR3aa: CASSLVQIQETQYF
v_gene: TRBV5-1
j_gene: TRBJ2-5
abundance: few
d_gene: .

CDR3nt: TGTGCCAGCAGCTTAAGTCCGGGGAGCTCCTACGAGCAGTACTTC
CDR3aa: CASSLSPGSSYEQYF
v_gene: TRBV7-3
j_gene: TRBJ2-7
abundance: .
d_gene: .

CDR3nt: TGTGCCTGGAGTGGGACGGGGGAGCAGTACTTC
CDR3aa: CAWSGTGEQYF
v_gene: TRBV30
j_gene: TRBJ2-7
abundance: .
d_gene: .

CDR3nt: TGTGCCAGCAGTCGCCGGGACAAAGAAAAACTGTTTTTT
CDR3aa: CASSRRDKEKLFF
v_gene: TRBV27
j_gene: TRBJ1-4
abundance: .
d_gene: .

CDR3nt: TGTGCCAGCAGCTTAGCTTTCCCGTTGATCTCCTACAATGAGCAGTTCTTC
CDR3aa: CASSLAFPLISYNEQFF
v_gene: TRBV11-2
j_gene: TRBJ2-1
abundance: .
d_gene: .

CDR3nt: TGCGCCAGCAGCTTGGCCGTAGGGTACACTGAAGCTTTCTTT
CDR3aa: CASSLAVGYTEAFF
v_gene: TRBV5-1
j_gene: TRBJ1-1
abundance: .
d_gene: .

CDR3nt: TGCGCCAGCAGCTTTGTAGGACTAGCGGAGATGCAGTATTTT
CDR3aa: CASSFVGLAEMQYF
v_gene: TRBV5-1
j_gene: TRBJ2-3
abundance: .
d_gene: TRBD2

CDR3nt: TGTGCCAGCAGCCAGGGGTCCTCCTACGAGCAGTACTTC
CDR3aa: CASSQGSSYEQYF
v_gene: TRBV7-8
j_gene: TRBJ2-7
abundance: .
d_gene: .

CDR3nt: TGCAGTGCATTGAACACTGAAGCTTTCTTT
CDR3aa: CSALNTEAFF
v_gene: TRBV20-1
j_gene: TRBJ1-1
abundance: .
d_gene: .